This passage covers 9 T cell receptor beta chains from one sample sequenced in a study of T-cell reconstitution after alpha-beta-depleted transplantation in children. The library targeted TCRbeta and was prepared with unique molecular identifiers. MiXCR, applied by TCRdb to the PCR reads, yields one record per CDR3 protein. In the table there are approximately 500,000 distinct CDR3 sequences, 10% to 13% of which are singletons. Sequencing used PBMCs, obtained before TCRalphabeta/CD19-depleted stem cell transplant. The receptor source for this set is a child aged 2-9 years with inherited bone marrow failure, due to receive a stem cell transplant.

This clonotype was seen just once. V gene TRBV30 combines with J gene TRBJ2-7, with 7 bases lining up with TRBD1. Trimming cost V 5 bases and J 6 bases; bases outside gene matches: 7. Germline loops: CDR1 GTSNPN, CDR2 SVGIG (reference sequence). CDR3 length: 12 residues. The chain's CDR3 is CAWATGATEQYF. In DNA, the CDR3 is TGTGCCTGGGCTACAGGGGCAACCGAGCAGTACTTC. Using reference TRBV30 and TRBJ2-7 for the parts outside the CDR3, the full variable domain is SQTIHQWPATLVQPVGSPLSLECTVEGTSNPNLYWYRQAAGRGLQLLFYSVGIGQISSEVPQNLSASRPQDRQFILSSKKLLLSDSGFYLCAWATGATEQYFGPGTRLTVT.

This clonotype was counted ten times or more. The chain combines TRBV11-2 with TRBJ2-7; D is uncertain. Trimming left V 3 bases short and J 0 bases short, with 9 bases between. The CDR3 is 14 residues long. Germline V gene sequence: CDR1 SGHAT, CDR2 FQNNGV. The CDR3 DNA sequence: TGTGCCAGCAGCTTCCCCCAGAGCTCCTACGAGCAGTACTTC. This gives the protein CASSFPQSSYEQYF.

At least ten counts were recorded for this clonotype. The chain combines TRBV27 with TRBJ2-1; D perhaps matches TRBD2 (6 bases). This CDR3 spans 14 amino acids. Germline CDR1 and CDR2: MNHEY and SMNVEV (reference sequence). Trimming took off 7 bases at V and 0 bases at J, with 10 bases between the two ends. The CDR3 spells CASTAGSSYNEQFF. Written as DNA, the CDR3 is TGTGCCAGCACGGCGGGAAGCTCCTACAATGAGCAGTTCTTC.

This clonotype was counted a few times. The chain couples TRBV18 to TRBJ2-5, with 13 bases aligning to TRBD2. Germline loops: CDR1 KGHSH, CDR2 LQKENI. The junction had 7 bases not matched to a gene; V was cut back by 6 bases and J by 0 bases. CDR3 size: 17 residues. The CDR3 DNA sequence: TGTGCCAGCTCCCCTCCGGGGACTAGCGGGAACCAAGAGACCCAGTACTTC. Translation gives CASSPPGTSGNQETQYF. Drawing the rest from reference TRBV18 and TRBJ2-5, the complete variable domain is NAGVMQNPRHLVRRRGQEARLRCSPMKGHSHVYWYRQLPEEGLKFMVYLQKENIIDESGMPKERFSAEFPKEGPSILRIQQVVRGDSAAYFCASSPPGTSGNQETQYFGPGTRLLVL.

This clonotype was observed at least ten times. V and J are TRBV7-9 and TRBJ2-7, with D tentatively TRBD1 or TRBD2 (6 bases each). V was clipped by 2 bases and J by 6 bases, with 14 bases between them. This CDR3 has 14 residues. CDR1 SEHNR and CDR2 FQNEAQ come from the germline V gene (reference sequence). CDR3 sequence reads: CASSLRGAPVEQYF. CDR3 coding DNA: TGTGCCAGCAGCTTAAGGGGGGCTCCCGTCGAGCAGTACTTC.

This chain links TRBV29-1 with TRBJ1-3; 9 bases are shared with TRBD1. J gave up 6 bases and V 0 bases, and 3 bases lay outside the gene matches. This CDR3 has 14 amino acids. Germline lookup yields CDR1 SQVTM and CDR2 ANQGSEA. CDR3 loop: CSVEDRDRVNTIYF. The CDR3, as DNA: TGCAGCGTTGAAGATCGGGACAGGGTAAACACCATATATTTT.

Many counts were recorded for this clonotype. V and J are TRBV7-7 and TRBJ2-5; D might be TRBD1 (6 bases). Germline values: CDR1 SSHAT, CDR2 FNYEAQ (reference sequence). This CDR3 region has 13 residues. V shed 3 bases and J shed 5 bases, with 10 bases lying between them. CDR3 nucleotide sequence: TGTGCCAGCAGCTTCAGGGGCGTCGAGACCCAGTACTTC. It translates to CASSFRGVETQYF.

This clonotype was seen at least ten times. CDR3 DNA: TGTGCCAGCACCGTCGGGCTGCCTTCTGGGGCCAACGTCCTGACTTTC. This sequence encodes CASTVGLPSGANVLTF. The chain is built from TRBV27 and TRBJ2-6, with D hard to call. The length of the CDR3 is 16 residues. Trimming took 7 bases from V and 1 from J, leaving 14 bases between them. The germline CDR1 and CDR2 sequences are MNHEY and SMNVEV (reference sequence).

This clonotype was counted between two and nine times. The chain has TRBV5-5 and TRBJ2-3; D uncertain. This CDR3 region has 14 residues. Trimming pared 4 bases from V and 5 bases from J, leaving 14 bases between. CDR1 and CDR2 (germline): SGHKS, YYEKEE (reference sequence). In nucleotides, the CDR3 is TGTGCCAGCAGCCCCGGAGCCCTGGAAGATACGCAGTATTTT. It yields the protein CASSPGALEDTQYF.